This T cell receptor (beta chain) was observed in a study of T cell repertoires in cytomegalovirus infection. Whole-study context: It was recently identified HLA-C-restricted and well-studied HLA-B-restricted CMV epitopes that the study used. Indications of both CMV infection and matching HLA type were provided by public TCR beta signatures.

Regarding the study as a whole: Within the response measured ex vivo, HLA-C-restricted CMV-specific TCR beta clonotypes were dominant.

Each CDR3 protein is one row after TCRdb ran MiXCR on the reads. The sample has tens of thousands of distinct CDR3 sequences, 20% to 25% seen once. In this sample, this clonotype turned up a few times. Its antigen is currently unknown. The CDR3 sequence is 16 residues long. CDR1 MNHEY and CDR2 SVGAGI come from the germline V gene. The trim removed 5 bases at V and 3 bases at J, leaving 7 bases unmatched. This clonotype originated in a human donor in good health (CMV status not recorded). Some clones in this sample may be carry-over from other donors' samples. The sequences come from CD8+ T cells from cultured PBMCs, collected from culture after CMV antigen stimulation. This rearrangement joins TRBV6-5 to TRBJ1-6, with 7 positions matching TRBD1. The CDR3 here is CASSQQGSYYNSPLHF. As DNA, the CDR3 is TGTGCCAGCAGTCAACAGGGGAGCTACTATAATTCACCCCTCCACTTT.